One sample yielded the 9 T cell receptor beta chains listed below, sequenced in a study of control samples from healthy donors and cancer patients (dated by TCRdb to about 2020). The library was built by means of the immunoSEQ multiplex PCR assay. TCRdb limited this immuneACCESS table to in-frame rearrangements with V and J called. A share of clones is missing; checked studies link under half to unresolved V genes, and the rest is unexplained. The sample yields approximately 100,000 clones; roughly 88% were counted once. The ten largest clones add up to approximately 14% of the sample. The sequencing input was blood. The receptors here all came from a young man in good health.

V usage is TRBV7-3 and J usage is TRBJ2-5; the match to TRBD2 covers 11 bases. CDR3 length: 15 residues. J lost 2 bases, V lost 5 bases, and 4 bases had no gene match. Germline lookup yields CDR1 SGHTA and CDR2 FQGTGA. The CDR3 region has the DNA TGTGCCAGCAGCACGGGACTAGCGGATCAAGAGACCCAGTACTTC. It is translated as CASSTGLADQETQYF.

V usage is TRBV19 and J usage is TRBJ1-3; TRBD1 is a possible D gene (5 bases). The CDR3 has 17 residues. CDR1 and CDR2 from the germline V gene are LNHDA and SQIVND (reference sequence). Trimming stripped 0 bases from V and 0 bases from J, with 12 bases between. The CDR3 spells CASSIDPGRPSGNTIYF. DNA of the CDR3: TGTGCCAGTAGTATAGATCCGGGGCGCCCCTCTGGAAACACCATATATTTT. Variable domain in full (rest from reference TRBV19 and TRBJ1-3): DGGITQSPKYLFRKEGQNVTLSCEQNLNHDAMYWYRQDPGQGLRLIYYSQIVNDFQKGDIAEGYSVSREKKESFPLTVTSAQKNPTAFYLCASSIDPGRPSGNTIYFGEGSWLTVV.

This clone was detected only once. This chain joins TRBV6-1 and TRBJ2-5; perhaps D is TRBD1 or TRBD2 (5 bases each). The CDR3 loop spans 15 amino acids. With 3 bases removed from V and 2 bases from J, the gap between germline ends came to 13 bases. CDR1 is MNHNS, CDR2 SASEGT, per germline. Written as DNA, the CDR3 is TGTGCCAGCAGTGACGAGGGGTGGATACAAGAGACCCAGTACTTC. Its protein is CASSDEGWIQETQYF.

The chain has TRBV11-2 and TRBJ2-5; D not certain. In germline, CDR1 is SGHAT, CDR2 FQNNGV. The germline V and J ends were trimmed by 0 bases and 0 bases, with 11 bases remaining between them. This CDR3 comprises 16 residues. In nucleotides, the CDR3 is TGTGCCAGCAGCTTAGAAACAGCCCGGTACCAAGAGACCCAGTACTTC. Its protein product is CASSLETARYQETQYF.

The chain employs TRBV4-2 and TRBJ2-3; D gene unclear. This CDR3 spans 14 amino acids. CDR1 and CDR2 from the germline V gene are LGHNA and YNFKEQ. V shed 1 base and J shed 0 bases, with 5 bases lying between them. CDR3 sequence: CASSQAKSTDTQYF. The DNA of the CDR3 is TGTGCCAGCAGCCAAGCCAAGAGCACAGATACGCAGTATTTT.

J is TRBJ2-7 and V is TRBV7-3; 11 bases agree with TRBD2. Germline V gene data show CDR1 as SGHTA and CDR2 as FQGTGA. This CDR3 has 15 amino acids. V dropped 5 bases and J dropped 0; count of bases not matched to a gene: 3. The CDR3 loop is CASSPTSGASYEQYF. Written as DNA, the CDR3 is TGTGCCAGCAGCCCGACTAGCGGGGCCTCCTACGAGCAGTACTTC.

This clone was recorded once. The chain employs TRBV3-1 (or the pseudogene TRBV3-2) and TRBJ2-5; tentative D call: TRBD2 (6 bases). V was cut by 7 bases and J by 5 bases, with 17 bases left in between. This CDR3 contains 14 residues. Per germline, CDR1 LGHDT and CDR2 YNNKEL (reference sequence). CDR3 DNA sequence: TGTGCCAGCACCCATGCATCCAGCGGGGAGACCCAGTACTTC. Translating it yields CASTHASSGETQYF.

Concerning this clone itself: Other DNA sequences from this sample encode an identical CDR3 as well. The gene calls are TRBV18 and TRBJ2-3; D call uncertain. The length of the CDR3 is 12 residues. The V end was cut by 3 bases, the J end by 0 bases, with 1 base between. Germline V gene sequence: CDR1 KGHSH, CDR2 LQKENI. For the CDR3, the DNA is TGTGCCAGCTCACCTAGCACAGATACGCAGTATTTT. Protein product: CASSPSTDTQYF.

The chain links TRBV11-2 to TRBJ2-7; 8 bases are shared with TRBD2. J lost 4 bases, V lost 4 bases, and 21 bases had no gene match. Germline loops: CDR1 SGHAT, CDR2 FQNNGV. The CDR3 has 19 amino acids. In DNA, the CDR3 is TGTGCCAGCAGCTCAGGATACATCTTAGGGGTAGCGGGATATTACGAGCAGTACTTC. Translating it yields CASSSGYILGVAGYYEQYF. The full variable domain, rest sourced from reference TRBV11-2 and TRBJ2-7, is EAGVAQSPRYKIIEKRQSVAFWCNPISGHATLYWYQQILGQGPKLLIQFQNNGVVDDSQLPKDRFSAERLKGVDSTLKIQPAKLEDSAVYLCASSSGYILGVAGYYEQYFGPGTRLTVT.